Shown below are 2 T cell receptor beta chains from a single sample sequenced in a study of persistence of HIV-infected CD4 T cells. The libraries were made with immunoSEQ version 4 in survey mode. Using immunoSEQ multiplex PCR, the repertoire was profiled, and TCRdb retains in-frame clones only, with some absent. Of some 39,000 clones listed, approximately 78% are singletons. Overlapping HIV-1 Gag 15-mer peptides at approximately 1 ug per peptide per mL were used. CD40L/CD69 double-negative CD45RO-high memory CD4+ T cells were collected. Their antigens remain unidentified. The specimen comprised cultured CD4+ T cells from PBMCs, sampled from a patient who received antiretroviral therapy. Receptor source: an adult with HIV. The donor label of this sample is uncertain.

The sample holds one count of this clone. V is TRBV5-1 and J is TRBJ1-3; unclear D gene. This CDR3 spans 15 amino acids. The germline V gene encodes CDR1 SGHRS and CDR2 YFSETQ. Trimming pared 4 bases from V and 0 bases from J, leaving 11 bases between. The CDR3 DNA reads TGCGCCAGCAGCCTTGCTTGGACCTCTGGAAACACCATATATTTT. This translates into CASSLAWTSGNTIYF.

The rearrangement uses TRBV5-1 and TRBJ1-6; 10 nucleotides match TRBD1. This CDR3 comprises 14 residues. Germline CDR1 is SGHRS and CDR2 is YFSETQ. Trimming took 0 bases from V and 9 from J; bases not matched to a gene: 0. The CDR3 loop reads CASSLGQGASPLHF. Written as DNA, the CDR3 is TGCGCCAGCAGCTTGGGACAGGGGGCTTCACCCCTCCACTTT.